A single TCR beta chain is shown here with its context. Per germline, CDR1 SGHDN and CDR2 FVKESK. Between the trimmed V and J ends, which lost 1 base and 4 bases, there was a span of 11 bases. CDR3 length: 14 amino acids. These data are taken from a study of T cell responses to AZD1222 COVID-19 vaccine. Clones were sequenced by immunoSEQ multiplex PCR, and TCRdb holds only the in-frame ones, with some missing. The sample has 13,000 to 15,000 clones; 70% to 85% are singletons. The origin of this receptor is an adult who received the AZD1222 COVID-19 vaccine. The chain couples TRBV14 to TRBJ2-7, with a possible D match to TRBD2 (5 bases). The sequencing here drew on peripheral blood, taken 28 days after the second AZD1222 dose. The CDR3 reads CASSQAPGNYEQYF. As DNA, the CDR3 is TGTGCCAGCAGCCAAGCCCCGGGGAATTACGAGCAGTACTTC.